One and the same sample provided the 16 T cell receptor beta chains below, sequenced in a study of CD8 T cells in Susac syndrome. When the RNA was reverse transcribed, random hexamers were used with an input of roughly 0.45 to 1 ug. Via MiXCR, TCRdb re-called the immunoSEQ multiplex PCR reads, giving one row per CDR3 protein. The table includes about 94,000 distinct CDR3 sequences, around 94% detected once. Sequenced: CD4+ T cells from PBMCs. The receptors were gathered from a human donor with Susac syndrome.

This clonotype was picked up one time. V is TRBV18 and J is TRBJ2-4; D possibly corresponds to TRBD2 (6 bases). Germline CDR1 KGHSH, CDR2 LQKENI. The CDR3 extends over 15 amino acids. Trimming cost V 2 bases and J 1 base, with 9 bases left between them. CDR3 sequence reads: CASSPGGTAKNIQYF. CDR3 coding DNA: TGTGCCAGCTCACCAGGGGGGACGGCCAAAAACATTCAGTACTTC. The complete variable domain, with remaining parts taken from reference TRBV18 and TRBJ2-4, reads NAGVMQNPRHLVRRRGQEARLRCSPMKGHSHVYWYRQLPEEGLKFMVYLQKENIIDESGMPKERFSAEFPKEGPSILRIQQVVRGDSAAYFCASSPGGTAKNIQYFGAGTRLSVL.

This clonotype was found a few times. The V gene is TRBV12-3 or TRBV12-4, the J gene TRBJ2-7, with D unresolved. V lost 0 bases and J lost 7, with 7 bases in between. The CDR3 runs to 12 residues. CDR3 sequence (DNA): TGTGCCAGCAGTTTAGCGGGTAGGGAGCAGTACTTC. This codes for CASSLAGREQYF.

J is TRBJ2-3 and V is TRBV7-2, with 14 bases lining up with TRBD2. The CDR3 sequence is 15 residues long. Germline CDR1 is SGHTA and CDR2 is FQGNSA. Trimming took 2 bases from V and 10 from J; bases not matched to a gene: 5. CDR3 nucleotide sequence: TGTGCCAGCAGCTTACCGACTAGCGGGGGGGTCCCGCAGTATTTT. Translated, it gives CASSLPTSGGVPQYF.

The rearrangement joins TRBV3-1 to TRBJ1-5; D gene uncertain. Germline values: CDR1 LGHDT, CDR2 YNNKEL (reference sequence). The CDR3 runs to 16 residues. V was cut by 0 bases and J by 6 bases, with 15 bases left in between. The CDR3 region has the DNA TGTGCCAGCAGCCAAGATTCGTCTATCGGGGTTCAGCCCCAGCATTTT. Encoded protein: CASSQDSSIGVQPQHF.

The rearrangement links TRBV7-9 to TRBJ2-7, with 11 bases matching TRBD2. Germline loops: CDR1 SEHNR, CDR2 FQNEAQ (reference sequence). This CDR3 spans 16 amino acids. After removal of 4 bases from V and 1 base from J, the junction contained 6 bases not matched to a gene. CDR3 sequence (DNA): TGTGCCAGCAGCTCCATAGCGGGGGGGCGATCCTACGAGCAGTACTTC. This codes for CASSSIAGGRSYEQYF.

The V call is TRBV19, the J call TRBJ1-1, with D tentatively TRBD1 (6 bases). The CDR3 contains 13 residues. Germline V gives CDR1 LNHDA, CDR2 SQIVND (reference sequence). Trimming stripped 7 bases from V and 1 base from J, with 10 bases between. CDR3 nucleotide sequence: TGTGCCAGTAACCGACAGGAGAACACTGAAGCTTTCTTT. It codes for CASNRQENTEAFF. The full variable domain, in which reference TRBV19 and TRBJ1-1 provide the parts outside the CDR3, is DGGITQSPKYLFRKEGQNVTLSCEQNLNHDAMYWYRQDPGQGLRLIYYSQIVNDFQKGDIAEGYSVSREKKESFPLTVTSAQKNPTAFYLCASNRQENTEAFFGQGTRLTVV.

The V gene is TRBV27, the J gene TRBJ1-6; D remains unclear. The CDR3 has 14 amino acids. Per the germline V gene, CDR1 is MNHEY and CDR2 is SMNVEV (reference sequence). V lost 3 bases, J lost 4 bases, and 7 bases lay in between. The CDR3 spells CASSLGVYNSPLHF. The CDR3 bases are TGTGCCAGCAGTTTGGGAGTGTATAATTCACCCCTCCACTTT.

This CDR3 reads CASSLVGQSYEQYF. For the CDR3, the DNA is TGTGCCAGCAGCTTAGTCGGACAGAGCTACGAGCAGTACTTC. The chain joins TRBV11-2 to TRBJ2-7, with a weak D call TRBD1 (6 bases). Trimming took 1 base from V and 3 from J, leaving 10 bases between them. This CDR3 contains 14 residues. Per germline, CDR1 SGHAT and CDR2 FQNNGV.

The chain links TRBV9 to TRBJ1-4; the D gene is possibly TRBD1 (6 bases). CDR1 and CDR2 (germline): SGDLS, YYNGEE. Trimming removed 2 bases from V and 6 bases from J, with 8 bases in between. The CDR3 totals 13 residues. The CDR3 is CASSVGADEKLFF. CDR3 in DNA: TGTGCCAGCAGCGTGGGGGCAGATGAAAAACTGTTTTTT.

The J gene is TRBJ2-2, the V gene TRBV4-1; 15 bases agree with TRBD2. This CDR3 comprises 18 residues. Losses at the gene ends were 4 bases for V and 0 bases for J; bases not matched to a gene: 3. CDR1 MGHRA and CDR2 YSYEKL come from the germline V gene. The CDR3 region has the DNA TGCGCCAGCAGCCCGGGACTAGCGGGGGGCGCGAACACCGGGGAGCTGTTTTTT. Its translation is CASSPGLAGGANTGELFF.

The chain is built from TRBV9 and TRBJ2-7; 7 bases align to TRBD1. Looked up from germline, CDR1 is SGDLS and CDR2 is YYNGEE. The CDR3 is 14 amino acids. V gave up 3 bases and J gave up 2 bases; unmatched junction bases: 5. CDR3 bases: TGTGCCAGCAGCGCGACAGGGAGCGCCTACGAGCAGTACTTC. Translation: CASSATGSAYEQYF.

This clonotype has a single count. The chain uses TRBV27 and TRBJ2-7, with 7 bases aligning to TRBD2. Per germline, CDR1 MNHEY and CDR2 SMNVEV (reference sequence). Germline trimming cut 5 bases from V and 3 bases from J; bases unmatched to any gene: 4. The length of the CDR3 is 13 residues. Written as DNA, the CDR3 is TGTGCCAGCAGTCTAACTAGCGACTACGAGCAGTACTTC. The encoded protein is CASSLTSDYEQYF.

The rearrangement joins TRBV12-3 or TRBV12-4 to TRBJ2-4, with a tentative D call TRBD2 (5 bases). CDR3 length equals 17 residues. Trimming removed 5 bases at V and 0 bases at J, with 17 bases between. The CDR3 nucleotides are TGTGCCAGCAGTCCCCATACATGGACTGTAGCCAAAAACATTCAGTACTTC. This gives the protein CASSPHTWTVAKNIQYF.

CDR3 DNA sequence: TGCAGTGCTAGAACTCCGAGCGAAGCTTTCTTT. Translating it yields CSARTPSEAFF. The chain joins TRBV20-1 to TRBJ1-1; D gene uncertain. Germline V gene data show CDR1 as DFQATT and CDR2 as SNEGSKA (reference sequence). V was shortened by 2 bases and J by 8 bases, with 9 bases between the two germline ends. The CDR3 has 11 amino acids.

The chain couples TRBV5-1 to TRBJ1-5; possible D gene TRBD1, 6 bases. The V gene's germline CDR1 is SGHRS and CDR2 YFSETQ. The CDR3 spans 14 residues. Trimming shortened V by 4 bases and J by 7 bases, and 15 bases separated the two germline ends. The CDR3 coding sequence is TGCGCCAGCAGCGCCGGGACTCAGGGGCAGCCCCAGCATTTT. Amino acid sequence: CASSAGTQGQPQHF. The variable domain in full, with the rest retrieved from reference TRBV5-1 and TRBJ1-5, is KAGVTQTPRYLIKTRGQQVTLSCSPISGHRSVSWYQQTPGQGLQFLFEYFSETQRNKGNFPGRFSGRQFSNSRSEMNVSTLELGDSALYLCASSAGTQGQPQHFGDGTRLSIL.

This clonotype was observed once. The rearrangement joins TRBV7-8 to TRBJ2-1; D might be TRBD2 (6 bases). Trimming removed 2 bases at V and 5 bases at J, with 16 bases between. Germline V gene lookup returns CDR1 SGHVS and CDR2 FQNEAQ. This CDR3 has 16 residues. The CDR3 nucleotides read TGTGCCAGCAGCTTAAGGGGAACGGGGGTAAACAATGAGCAGTTCTTC. This translates into CASSLRGTGVNNEQFF.